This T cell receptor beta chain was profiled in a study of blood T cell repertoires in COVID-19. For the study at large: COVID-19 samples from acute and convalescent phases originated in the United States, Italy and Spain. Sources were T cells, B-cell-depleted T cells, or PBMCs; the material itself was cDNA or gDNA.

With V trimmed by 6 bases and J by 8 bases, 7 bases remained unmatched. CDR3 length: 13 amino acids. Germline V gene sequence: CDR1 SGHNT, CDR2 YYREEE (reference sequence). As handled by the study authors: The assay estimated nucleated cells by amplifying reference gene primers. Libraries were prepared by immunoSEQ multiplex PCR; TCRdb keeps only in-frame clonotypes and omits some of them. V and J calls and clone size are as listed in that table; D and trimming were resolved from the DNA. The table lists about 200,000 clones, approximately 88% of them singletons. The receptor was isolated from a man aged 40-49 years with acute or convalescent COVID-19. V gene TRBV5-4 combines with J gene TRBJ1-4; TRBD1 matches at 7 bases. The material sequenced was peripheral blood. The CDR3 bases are TGTGCCAGCACCGACAGGGCTGGGGAAAAACTGTTTTTT. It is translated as CASTDRAGEKLFF.